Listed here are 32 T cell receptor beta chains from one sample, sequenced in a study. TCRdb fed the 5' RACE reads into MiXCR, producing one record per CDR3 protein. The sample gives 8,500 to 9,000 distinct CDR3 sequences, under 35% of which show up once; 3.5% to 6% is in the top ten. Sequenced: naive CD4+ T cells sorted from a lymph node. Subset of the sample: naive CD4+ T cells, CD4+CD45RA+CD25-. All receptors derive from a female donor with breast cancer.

The CDR3 coding sequence is TGTGCCAGCACCCCTCCTCCGGGACAGGGCCCAGATACGCAGTATTTT. Residues: CASTPPPGQGPDTQYF. The chain joins TRBV3-1 to TRBJ2-3; 9 nucleotides match TRBD1. Germline trimming cut 7 bases from V and 4 bases from J; bases unmatched to any gene: 12. CDR1 and CDR2 (germline): LGHDT, YNNKEL (reference sequence). The CDR3 loop spans 16 amino acids.

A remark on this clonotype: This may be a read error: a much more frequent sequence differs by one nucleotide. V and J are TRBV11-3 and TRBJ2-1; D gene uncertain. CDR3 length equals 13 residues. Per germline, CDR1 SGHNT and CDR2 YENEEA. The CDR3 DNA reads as TGTGCCAGCAGCTTAGATCGTTACAATGTGCAGTTCTTC. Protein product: CASSLDRYNVQFF.

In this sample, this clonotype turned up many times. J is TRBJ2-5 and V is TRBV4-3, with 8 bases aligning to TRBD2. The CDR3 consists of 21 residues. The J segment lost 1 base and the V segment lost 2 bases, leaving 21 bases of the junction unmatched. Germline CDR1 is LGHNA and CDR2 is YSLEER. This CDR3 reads CASSQRGVGGSLAGPQETQYF. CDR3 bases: TGCGCCAGCAGCCAAAGAGGAGTGGGGGGAAGTTTAGCGGGGCCCCAAGAGACCCAGTACTTC.

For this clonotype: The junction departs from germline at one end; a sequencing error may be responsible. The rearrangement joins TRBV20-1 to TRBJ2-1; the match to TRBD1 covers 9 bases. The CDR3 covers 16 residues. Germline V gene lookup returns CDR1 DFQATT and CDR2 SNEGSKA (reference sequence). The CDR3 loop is CSAPAPGQGHWDEQSF. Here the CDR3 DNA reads TGCAGTGCCCCCGCTCCGGGACAGGGTCATTGGGATGAGCAGTCCTTT.

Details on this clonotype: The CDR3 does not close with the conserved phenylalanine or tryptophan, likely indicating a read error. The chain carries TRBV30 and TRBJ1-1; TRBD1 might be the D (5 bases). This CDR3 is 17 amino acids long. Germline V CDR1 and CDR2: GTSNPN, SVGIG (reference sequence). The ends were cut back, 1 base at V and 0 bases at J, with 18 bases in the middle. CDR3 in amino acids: CAWSGARQPIMNTEAFL. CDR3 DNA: TGTGCCTGGAGTGGCGCTCGACAGCCAATAATGAACACTGAAGCTTTCCTT.

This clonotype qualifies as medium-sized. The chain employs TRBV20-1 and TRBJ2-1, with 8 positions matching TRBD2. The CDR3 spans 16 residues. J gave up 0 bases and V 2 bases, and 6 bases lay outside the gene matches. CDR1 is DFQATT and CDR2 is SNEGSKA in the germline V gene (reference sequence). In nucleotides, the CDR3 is TGCAGTGCTAGAACCCGCAGCGGGAGCTCCTACAATGAGCAGTTCTTC. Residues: CSARTRSGSSYNEQFF.

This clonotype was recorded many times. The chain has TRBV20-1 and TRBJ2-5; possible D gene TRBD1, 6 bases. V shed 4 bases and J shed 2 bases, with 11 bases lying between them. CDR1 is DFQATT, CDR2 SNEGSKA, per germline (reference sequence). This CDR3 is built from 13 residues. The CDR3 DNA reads TGCAGTGCTACTCGGACAGAACAAGAGACCCAGTACTTC. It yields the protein CSATRTEQETQYF.

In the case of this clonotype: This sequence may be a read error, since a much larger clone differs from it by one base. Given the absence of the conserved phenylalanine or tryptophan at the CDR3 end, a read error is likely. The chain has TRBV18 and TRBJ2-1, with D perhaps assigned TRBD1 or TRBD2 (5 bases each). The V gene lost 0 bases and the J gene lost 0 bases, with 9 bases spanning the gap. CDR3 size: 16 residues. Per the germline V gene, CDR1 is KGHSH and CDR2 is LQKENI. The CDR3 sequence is CASSPPGRASYNEQFS. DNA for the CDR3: TGTGCCAGCTCACCACCGGGGCGGGCCTCCTACAATGAGCAGTTCTCC.

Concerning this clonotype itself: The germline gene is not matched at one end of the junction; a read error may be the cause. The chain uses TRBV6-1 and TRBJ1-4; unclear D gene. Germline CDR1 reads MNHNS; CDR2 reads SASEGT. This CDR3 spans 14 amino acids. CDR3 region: CASSSGSAREKLVF. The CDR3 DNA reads TGTGCCAGCAGCTCGGGGTCGGCCCGGGAAAAACTGGTGTTT.

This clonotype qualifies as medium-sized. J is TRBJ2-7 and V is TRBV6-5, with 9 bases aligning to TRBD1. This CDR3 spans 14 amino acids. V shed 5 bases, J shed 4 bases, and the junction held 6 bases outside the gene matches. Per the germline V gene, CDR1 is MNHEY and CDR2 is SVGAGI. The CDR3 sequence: CASSPDRGRYEQYF. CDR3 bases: TGTGCCAGCAGTCCTGACAGGGGGAGATACGAGCAGTACTTC.

CDR3 DNA: TGTGCCAGCAGCCCAAGGACGCCTGCCTACGAGCAGTACTTC. Protein sequence: CASSPRTPAYEQYF. V and J are TRBV4-2 and TRBJ2-7; no clear D gene. The CDR3 is 14 residues long. With 4 bases removed from V and 2 bases from J, the gap between germline ends came to 12 bases. Looked up from germline, CDR1 is LGHNA and CDR2 is YNFKEQ.

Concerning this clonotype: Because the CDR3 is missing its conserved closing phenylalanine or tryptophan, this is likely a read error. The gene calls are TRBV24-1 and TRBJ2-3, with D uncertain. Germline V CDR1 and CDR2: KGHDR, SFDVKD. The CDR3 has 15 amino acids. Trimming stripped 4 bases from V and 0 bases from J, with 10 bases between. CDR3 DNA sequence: TGTGCCACCAGTGACACCGCCAAAAGCACAGATACGCAGTATCTT. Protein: CATSDTAKSTDTQYL.

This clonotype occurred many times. The CDR3 loop is CAWSQTRAASGNTIYF. DNA for the CDR3: TGTGCCTGGAGTCAAACGCGGGCAGCCTCTGGAAACACCATATATTTT. This sequence joins TRBV30 and TRBJ1-3; D gene unclear. The CDR3 is made up of 16 amino acids. Germline V gives CDR1 GTSNPN, CDR2 SVGIG (reference sequence). V was cut by 2 bases and J by 0 bases, with 14 bases left in between.

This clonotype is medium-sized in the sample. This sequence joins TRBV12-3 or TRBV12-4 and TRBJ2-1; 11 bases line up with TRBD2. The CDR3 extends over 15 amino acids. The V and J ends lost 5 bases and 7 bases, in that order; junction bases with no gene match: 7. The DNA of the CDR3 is TGTGCCAGCAGTGGTAGCGGGAGGGCCCGTAATGAGCAGTTCTTC. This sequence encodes CASSGSGRARNEQFF.

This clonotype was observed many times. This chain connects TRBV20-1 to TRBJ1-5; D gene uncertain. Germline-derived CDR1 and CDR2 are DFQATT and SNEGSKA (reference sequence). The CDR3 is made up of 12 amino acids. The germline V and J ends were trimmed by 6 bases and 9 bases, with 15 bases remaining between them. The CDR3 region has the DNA TGCAGTGCCGCGAGAAGCGATCGGCCCCAGCATTTT. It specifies CSAARSDRPQHF.

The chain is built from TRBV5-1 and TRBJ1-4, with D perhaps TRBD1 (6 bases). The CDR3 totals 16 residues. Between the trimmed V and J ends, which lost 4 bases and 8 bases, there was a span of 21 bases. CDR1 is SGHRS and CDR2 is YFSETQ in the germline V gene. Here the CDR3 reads CASSPDWTGGGEKLFF. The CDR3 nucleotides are TGCGCCAGCAGCCCCGACTGGACGGGGGGCGGGGAAAAACTGTTTTTT.

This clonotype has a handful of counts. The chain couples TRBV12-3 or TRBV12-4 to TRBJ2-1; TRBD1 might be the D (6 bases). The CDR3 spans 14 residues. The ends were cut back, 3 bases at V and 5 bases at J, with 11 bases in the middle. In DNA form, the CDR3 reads TGTGCCAGCAGTTTCAGGGCAGGGGACAATGAGCAGTTCTTC. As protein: CASSFRAGDNEQFF.

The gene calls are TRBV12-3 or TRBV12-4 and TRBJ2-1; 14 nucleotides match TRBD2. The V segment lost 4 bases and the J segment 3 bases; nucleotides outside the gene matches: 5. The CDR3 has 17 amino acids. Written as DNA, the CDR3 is TGTGCCAGCAGTTCCCAGGGACTAGCGGGGGTCTACAATGAGCAGTTCTTC. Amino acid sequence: CASSSQGLAGVYNEQFF.

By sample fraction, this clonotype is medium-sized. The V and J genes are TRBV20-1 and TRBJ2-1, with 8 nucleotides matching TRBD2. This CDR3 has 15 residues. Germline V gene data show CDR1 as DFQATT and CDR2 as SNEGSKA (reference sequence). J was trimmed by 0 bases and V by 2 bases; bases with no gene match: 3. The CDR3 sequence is CSARKSGSSYNEQFF. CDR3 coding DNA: TGCAGTGCTAGAAAAAGCGGGAGCTCCTACAATGAGCAGTTCTTC.

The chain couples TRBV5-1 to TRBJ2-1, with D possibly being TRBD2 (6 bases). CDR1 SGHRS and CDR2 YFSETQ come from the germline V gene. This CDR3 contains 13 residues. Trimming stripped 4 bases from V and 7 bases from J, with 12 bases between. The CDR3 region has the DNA TGCGCCAGCAGCGGGACTGACTCAAATGAGCAGTTCTTC. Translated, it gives CASSGTDSNEQFF.

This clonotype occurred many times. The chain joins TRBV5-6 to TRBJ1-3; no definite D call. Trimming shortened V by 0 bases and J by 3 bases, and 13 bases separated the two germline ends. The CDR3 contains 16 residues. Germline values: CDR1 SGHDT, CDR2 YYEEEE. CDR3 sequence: CASSLGTRHGGNTIYF. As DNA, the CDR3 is TGTGCCAGCAGCTTGGGAACCCGACACGGTGGAAACACCATATATTTT.

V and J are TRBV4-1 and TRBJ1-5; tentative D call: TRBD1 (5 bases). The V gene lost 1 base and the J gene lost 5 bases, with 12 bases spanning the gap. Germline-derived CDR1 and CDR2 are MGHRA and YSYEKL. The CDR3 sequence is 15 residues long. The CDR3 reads CASSQGQCRHQPQHF. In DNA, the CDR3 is TGCGCCAGCAGCCAAGGACAGTGTAGGCATCAGCCCCAGCATTTT.

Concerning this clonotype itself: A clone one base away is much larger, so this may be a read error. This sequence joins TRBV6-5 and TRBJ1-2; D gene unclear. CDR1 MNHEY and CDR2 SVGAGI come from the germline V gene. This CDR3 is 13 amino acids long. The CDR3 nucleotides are TGTGCCGGCAGTTTCACAGTTAACTATGGCTACACCTTC. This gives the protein CAGSFTVNYGYTF.

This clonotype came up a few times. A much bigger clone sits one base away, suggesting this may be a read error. The CDR3 DNA sequence: TGTGCCAGCAGAGACGACAGGGGAGGAGACACCATATATTTT. Translating it yields CASRDDRGGDTIYF. The chain employs TRBV6-1 and TRBJ1-3; 8 positions match TRBD1. V lost 6 bases, J lost 8 bases, and 9 bases stayed unmatched. The CDR3 loop spans 14 amino acids. Germline V gene data show CDR1 as MNHNS and CDR2 as SASEGT.

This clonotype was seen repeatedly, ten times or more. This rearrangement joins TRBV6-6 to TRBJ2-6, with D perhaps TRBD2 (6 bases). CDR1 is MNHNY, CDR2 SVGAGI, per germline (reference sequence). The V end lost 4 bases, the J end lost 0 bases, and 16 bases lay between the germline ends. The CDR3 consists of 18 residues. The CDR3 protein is CASSSPGLEGSGANVLTF. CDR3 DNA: TGTGCCAGCAGTTCACCGGGTCTGGAGGGCTCTGGGGCCAACGTCCTGACTTTC.

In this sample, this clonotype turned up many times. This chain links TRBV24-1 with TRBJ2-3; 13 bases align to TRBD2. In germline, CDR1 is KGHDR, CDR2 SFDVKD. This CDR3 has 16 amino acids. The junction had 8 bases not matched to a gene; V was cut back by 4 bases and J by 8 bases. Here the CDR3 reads CATSELGTSGIGTQYF. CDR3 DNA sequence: TGTGCCACCAGTGAACTCGGGACTAGCGGGATCGGTACGCAGTATTTT.

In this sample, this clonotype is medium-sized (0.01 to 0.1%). CDR3 in amino acids: CASSPRYVYGEAFF. The CDR3 DNA is TGTGCCAGCTCTCCCAGATATGTGTACGGTGAAGCTTTCTTT. The chain employs TRBV18 and TRBJ1-1; D not certain. The V end was cut by 6 bases, the J end by 7 bases, with 18 bases between. Germline V gene lookup returns CDR1 KGHSH and CDR2 LQKENI. CDR3 length: 14 residues. Full variable domain (remainder filled in from reference TRBV18 and TRBJ1-1): NAGVMQNPRHLVRRRGQEARLRCSPMKGHSHVYWYRQLPEEGLKFMVYLQKENIIDESGMPKERFSAEFPKEGPSILRIQQVVRGDSAAYFCASSPRYVYGEAFFGQGTRLTVV.

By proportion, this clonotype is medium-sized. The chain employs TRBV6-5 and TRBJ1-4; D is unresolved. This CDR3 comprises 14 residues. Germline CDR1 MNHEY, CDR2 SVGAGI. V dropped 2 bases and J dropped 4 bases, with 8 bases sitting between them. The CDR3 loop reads CASSYGSHNEKLFF. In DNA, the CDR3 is TGTGCCAGCAGTTACGGAAGCCATAATGAAAAACTGTTTTTT.

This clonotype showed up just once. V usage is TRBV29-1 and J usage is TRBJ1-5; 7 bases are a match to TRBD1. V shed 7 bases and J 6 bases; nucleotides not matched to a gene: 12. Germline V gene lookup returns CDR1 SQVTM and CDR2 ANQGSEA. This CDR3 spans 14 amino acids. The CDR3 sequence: CSGGYRGRGQPQHF. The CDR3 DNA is TGCAGCGGCGGATACAGGGGCCGAGGTCAGCCCCAGCATTTT.

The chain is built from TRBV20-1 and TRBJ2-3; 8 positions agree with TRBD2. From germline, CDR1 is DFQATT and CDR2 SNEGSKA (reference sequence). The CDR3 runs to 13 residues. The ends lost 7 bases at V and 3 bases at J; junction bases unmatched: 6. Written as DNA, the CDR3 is TGCAGTGGCCGAGCGGGAGTGACAGATACGCAGTATTTT. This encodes CSGRAGVTDTQYF.

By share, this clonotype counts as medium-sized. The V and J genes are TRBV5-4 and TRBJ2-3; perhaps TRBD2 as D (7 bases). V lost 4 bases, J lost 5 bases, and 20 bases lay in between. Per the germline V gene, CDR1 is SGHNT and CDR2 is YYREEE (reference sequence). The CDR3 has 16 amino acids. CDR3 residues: CASSPPIGGVGDTQYF. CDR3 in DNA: TGTGCCAGCAGCCCCCCCATAGGGGGGGTGGGAGATACGCAGTATTTT.

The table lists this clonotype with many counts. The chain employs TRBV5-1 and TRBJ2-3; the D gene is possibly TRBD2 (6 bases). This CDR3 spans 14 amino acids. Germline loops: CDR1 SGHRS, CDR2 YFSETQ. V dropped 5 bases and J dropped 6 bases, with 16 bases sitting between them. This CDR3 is CASSPSGPDDTQYF. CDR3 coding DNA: TGCGCCAGCAGTCCAAGCGGGCCGGATGATACGCAGTATTTT.